What follows describes a single T cell receptor beta chain. Its antigen is as yet unknown. Using RNA transcripts as the source, TCR beta CDR3 regions were amplified. The TCR CDR3 was amplified in a first-round RT-PCR using the HTBI primer set. TCRdb reanalysed the multiplex PCR reads using MiXCR and keeps one entry per CDR3 protein. The sample comprises about 260,000 distinct CDR3 sequences, 20% to 30% of which are singletons, and 25% to 30% rests with the top ten. Criteria for exclusion of patients were uncontrolled infection, other autoimmune disease, pregnancy or lactation. PBMCs were sourced from over 8.5 ml fresh peripheral blood. The data were obtained in a study of T cells in Graves' hyperthyroidism and ophthalmopathy. Findings of the study overall: Ophthalmopathy was told apart from stable hyperthyroidism by a 13 V-J model. Model-based prediction identified ophthalmopathy a median about 7 months prior to its onset.

V lost 5 bases to trimming and J lost 0 bases; unmatched junction nucleotides: 4. This CDR3 spans 15 amino acids. The clonotype comes from a man aged 40-49 years with Graves' hyperthyroidism that later progressed to Graves' ophthalmopathy. The sample consisted of blood. V usage is TRBV12-3 or TRBV12-4 and J usage is TRBJ2-7; TRBD2 matches at 10 bases. The CDR3 nucleotides are TGTGCCAGCAGTCCACTAGCGGGACACTCCTACGAGCAGTACTTC. Translating it yields CASSPLAGHSYEQYF.